One sample yielded the 27 T cell receptor beta chains listed below, sequenced in a study of blood T cell repertoires in COVID-19. The data were produced by immunoSEQ multiplex PCR, yet TCRdb's version contains in-frame clones alone and is incomplete. The profile shows about 400,000 clones, nearly 90% of them singletons. The sample taken for sequencing was PBMCs or T cells enriched from blood (not recorded which). These receptors were obtained from a woman aged 25 to 39 who had recovered from COVID-19.

The gene calls are TRBV29-1 and TRBJ1-2; no firm D call. This CDR3 contains 14 residues. The V and J ends lost 4 bases and 6 bases respectively, with 18 bases between them. Germline CDR1 reads SQVTM; CDR2 reads ANQGSEA. CDR3 sequence: CSVGNTAGWDGYTF. The CDR3 nucleotides are TGCAGCGTTGGAAACACGGCGGGTTGGGATGGCTACACCTTC.

The CDR3 sequence is CASSAPSGTYNEQFF. The CDR3 DNA reads TGTGCCAGCAGCGCTCCTAGCGGAACTTACAATGAGCAGTTCTTC. The rearrangement uses TRBV9 and TRBJ2-1, with 7 positions matching TRBD2. The CDR3 length is 15 residues. V shed 3 bases, J shed 4 bases, and the junction held 7 bases outside the gene matches. Germline CDR1 and CDR2: SGDLS and YYNGEE.

DNA for the CDR3: TGTGCCAGCTCTCCGGGACACCGCTATGGCTACACCTTC. Encoded protein: CASSPGHRYGYTF. This rearrangement joins TRBV6-4 to TRBJ1-2, with D tentatively TRBD1 (6 bases). Germline V gene lookup returns CDR1 MRHNA and CDR2 SNTAGT. The CDR3 extends over 13 amino acids. Trimming took off 8 bases at V and 4 bases at J, with 14 bases between the two ends.

The chain recombines TRBV24-1 with TRBJ2-6; 7 bases are shared with TRBD1. With V trimmed by 4 bases and J by 1 base, 0 bases remained unmatched. The length of the CDR3 is 15 residues. Per the germline V gene, CDR1 is KGHDR and CDR2 is SFDVKD. The CDR3: CATSETGSGANVLTF. CDR3 DNA: TGTGCCACCAGTGAGACAGGGTCTGGGGCCAACGTCCTGACTTTC.

This clone came up once. CDR3 loop: CASSQTTSSYNEQFF. DNA of the CDR3: TGCGCCAGCAGCCAAACCACGAGTTCCTACAATGAGCAGTTCTTC. The rearrangement links TRBV5-1 to TRBJ2-1; D gene ambiguous. The CDR3 runs 15 residues. Between the trimmed V and J ends, which lost 4 bases and 1 base, there was a span of 12 bases. Germline CDR1 and CDR2: SGHRS and YFSETQ.

The chain recombines TRBV27 with TRBJ2-7; 14 nucleotides line up with TRBD2. The V and J ends lost 1 base and 5 bases, in that order; junction bases with no gene match: 4. Germline V lookup: CDR1 MNHEY, CDR2 SMNVEV (reference sequence). The CDR3 extends over 16 amino acids. The chain's CDR3 is CASSLLTSGRADEQYF. The CDR3 DNA reads TGTGCCAGCAGTTTATTGACTAGCGGGAGGGCCGACGAGCAGTACTTC.

As DNA, the CDR3 is TGTGCCACTTCGGAAGGGGGATCGTCTGAGCAGTACTTC. Amino acids: CATSEGGSSEQYF. The chain carries TRBV13 and TRBJ2-7; tentatively, D is TRBD1 (6 bases). The CDR3 runs to 13 residues. Germline assignment: CDR1 PRHDT and CDR2 FYEKMQ (reference sequence). V lost 10 bases and J 7 bases, leaving 20 bases between the germline ends.

This clone came up a few times. V is TRBV7-2 and J is TRBJ1-2; the D is unclear. V lost 4 bases, J lost 4 bases, and 13 bases lay in between. Germline V CDR1 and CDR2: SGHTA, FQGNSA. The CDR3 contains 14 residues. The CDR3 DNA follows: TGTGCCAGCAGCTCCCGGATGGGGAGCTATGGCTACACCTTC. This codes for CASSSRMGSYGYTF.

The V gene is TRBV24-1, the J gene TRBJ2-3; 7 positions match TRBD2. Per germline, CDR1 KGHDR and CDR2 SFDVKD. J gave up 1 base and V 5 bases, and 8 bases lay outside the gene matches. This CDR3 spans 16 amino acids. Here the CDR3 reads CATSGFAGDGTDTQYF. CDR3 DNA sequence: TGTGCCACCAGTGGTTTTGCGGGGGATGGCACAGATACGCAGTATTTT.

This chain uses TRBV3-1 (or the pseudogene TRBV3-2) with TRBJ1-1, with a tentative D call TRBD1 (6 bases). The CDR3 totals 14 residues. Trimming took off 4 bases at V and 0 bases at J, with 9 bases between the two ends. In germline, CDR1 is LGHDT, CDR2 YNNKEL (reference sequence). CDR3 sequence (DNA): TGTGCCAGCAGCCGACAGGTCATGAACACTGAAGCTTTCTTT. Its protein product is CASSRQVMNTEAFF.

The CDR3 is CASSYLDRQYGYTF. The CDR3 DNA reads TGCGCCAGCAGCTACCTCGACAGGCAATATGGCTACACCTTC. The chain employs TRBV5-1 and TRBJ1-2; possibly TRBD1 for D (6 bases). This CDR3 has 14 residues. Germline assignment: CDR1 SGHRS and CDR2 YFSETQ. Trimming took 3 bases from V and 5 from J, leaving 14 bases between them.

This clone was found a few times. V is TRBV7-2 and J is TRBJ2-1; 7 bases fit TRBD2. CDR1 SGHTA and CDR2 FQGNSA come from the germline V gene. V gave up 3 bases and J gave up 6 bases; unmatched junction bases: 14. This CDR3 has 17 amino acids. Written as DNA, the CDR3 is TGTGCCAGCAGCTTCGGACTAGTAGCCAGGGCTCTCAATGAGCAGTTCTTC. Its translation is CASSFGLVARALNEQFF.

V and J are TRBV19 and TRBJ1-2; D might be TRBD1 (5 bases). Trimming cost V 2 bases and J 7 bases, with 11 bases left between them. The CDR3 loop spans 13 amino acids. Germline V CDR1 and CDR2: LNHDA, SQIVND (reference sequence). DNA for the CDR3: TGTGCCAGTAGTATATTGGGGCAGGTTGGCTACACCTTC. Translated: CASSILGQVGYTF. The full variable domain, rest sourced from reference TRBV19 and TRBJ1-2, is DGGITQSPKYLFRKEGQNVTLSCEQNLNHDAMYWYRQDPGQGLRLIYYSQIVNDFQKGDIAEGYSVSREKKESFPLTVTSAQKNPTAFYLCASSILGQVGYTFGSGTRLTVV.

Here the CDR3 reads CASSPVIPGGAGATYEQYF. DNA for the CDR3: TGTGCCAGTAGTCCCGTCATCCCTGGGGGGGCAGGTGCAACCTACGAGCAGTACTTC. The chain joins TRBV19 to TRBJ2-7, with D possibly matching TRBD2 (7 bases). V lost 5 bases and J lost 2, with 28 bases in between. Germline CDR1 is LNHDA and CDR2 is SQIVND (reference sequence). This CDR3 has 19 residues.

The chain couples TRBV19 to TRBJ1-5, with D perhaps matching TRBD1 (6 bases). This CDR3 comprises 12 residues. Trimming stripped 8 bases from V and 4 bases from J, with 9 bases between. CDR1 and CDR2 (germline): LNHDA, SQIVND (reference sequence). The CDR3 nucleotides are TGTGCCAGTGAAACAGGGAATCAGCCCCAGCATTTT. Translated: CASETGNQPQHF.

CDR3: CASNGGSGAFQETQYF. CDR3 nucleotide sequence: TGTGCCAGCAACGGGGGGTCGGGGGCTTTCCAAGAGACCCAGTACTTC. The rearrangement joins TRBV11-2 to TRBJ2-5; D is perhaps TRBD2 (7 bases). V lost 7 bases and J lost 1, with 19 bases in between. CDR1 is SGHAT and CDR2 is FQNNGV in the germline V gene. The CDR3 is 16 amino acids.

V is TRBV28 and J is TRBJ1-4; possibly TRBD1 for D (6 bases). Germline loops: CDR1 MDHEN, CDR2 SYDVKM. This CDR3 comprises 16 residues. The V gene lost 3 bases and the J gene lost 3 bases, with 14 bases spanning the gap. CDR3 residues: CASSFQGIGSNEKLFF. The CDR3 region has the DNA TGTGCCAGCAGTTTCCAGGGGATCGGGTCTAATGAAAAACTGTTTTTT. The variable domain in full, completed from reference TRBV28 and TRBJ1-4, reads DVKVTQSSRYLVKRTGEKVFLECVQDMDHENMFWYRQDPGLGLRLIYFSYDVKMKEKGDIPEGYSVSREKKERFSLILESASTNQTSMYLCASSFQGIGSNEKLFFGSGTQLSVL.

This clone was seen once. The chain is built from TRBV27 and TRBJ1-5; D is uncertain. The CDR3 covers 15 residues. The germline V and J ends were trimmed by 6 bases and 3 bases, with 15 bases remaining between them. Germline CDR1 and CDR2: MNHEY and SMNVEV (reference sequence). In DNA form, the CDR3 reads TGTGCCAGCAGGTACCGGACTAAATTCAATCAGCCCCAGCATTTT. Translated, it gives CASRYRTKFNQPQHF.

In this sample, this clone turned up once. The chain has TRBV27 and TRBJ2-5; TRBD2 matches at 13 bases. In germline, CDR1 is MNHEY, CDR2 SMNVEV (reference sequence). Trimming at V came to 5 bases and at J to 5 bases, leaving 11 bases not matched to a gene. The CDR3 covers 17 residues. CDR3 DNA sequence: TGTGCCAGCAGTCCTGGACTAGCGGGAGCCCCAGGGGAGACCCAGTACTTC. This codes for CASSPGLAGAPGETQYF.

V and J are TRBV9 and TRBJ2-7, with D possibly matching TRBD2 (6 bases). CDR3 length: 17 residues. V was shortened by 0 bases and J by 0 bases, with 16 bases between the two germline ends. Germline V lookup: CDR1 SGDLS, CDR2 YYNGEE. CDR3: CASSVDRGLGTSYEQYF. CDR3 nucleotides: TGTGCCAGCAGCGTAGATCGGGGGTTGGGTACCTCCTACGAGCAGTACTTC.

The gene calls are TRBV18 and TRBJ2-5; 7 bases align to TRBD1. J gave up 2 bases and V 6 bases, and 6 bases lay outside the gene matches. Germline V gene data show CDR1 as KGHSH and CDR2 as LQKENI. This CDR3 region has 14 residues. This chain's CDR3 is CASSRGTVQETQYF. CDR3 sequence (DNA): TGTGCCAGCTCGCGTGGGACAGTACAAGAGACCCAGTACTTC.

The chain carries TRBV5-6 and TRBJ2-7; 14 bases agree with TRBD2. The ends lost 1 base at V and 3 bases at J; junction bases unmatched: 12. CDR1 SGHDT and CDR2 YYEEEE come from the germline V gene. This CDR3 comprises 19 residues. Here the CDR3 reads CASSLFSGTSGRLGYEQYF. Written as DNA, the CDR3 is TGTGCCAGCAGCTTGTTTAGTGGGACTAGCGGGAGATTGGGCTACGAGCAGTACTTC.

The chain recombines TRBV11-2 with TRBJ1-6; 10 positions match TRBD1. Germline CDR1 reads SGHAT; CDR2 reads FQNNGV. J gave up 7 bases and V 4 bases, and 4 bases lay outside the gene matches. This CDR3 region has 15 residues. This CDR3 reads CASSSWTGGNSPLHF. The CDR3 DNA is TGTGCCAGCAGCTCTTGGACAGGGGGAAATTCACCCCTCCACTTT. The full variable domain, rest sourced from reference TRBV11-2 and TRBJ1-6, is EAGVAQSPRYKIIEKRQSVAFWCNPISGHATLYWYQQILGQGPKLLIQFQNNGVVDDSQLPKDRFSAERLKGVDSTLKIQPAKLEDSAVYLCASSSWTGGNSPLHFGNGTRLTVT.

The V and J genes are TRBV27 and TRBJ1-1; the D gene is possibly TRBD1 (6 bases). Germline V gives CDR1 MNHEY, CDR2 SMNVEV (reference sequence). The V and J ends lost 0 bases and 1 base respectively, with 9 bases between them. This CDR3 comprises 15 residues. The CDR3 coding sequence is TGTGCCAGCAGTTTATCCAGGGGCCCGAACACTGAAGCTTTCTTT. The encoded protein is CASSLSRGPNTEAFF.

The rearrangement links TRBV15 to TRBJ2-7; TRBD1 matches 7 bases. This CDR3 has 14 residues. With 1 base clipped from V and 2 bases from J, the junction kept 2 bases outside the gene matches. CDR1 is LNHNV, CDR2 YYDKDF, per germline (reference sequence). The CDR3 region has the DNA TGTGCCACCAGCAGAGGAGGACAGGCCTACGAGCAGTACTTC. It yields the protein CATSRGGQAYEQYF.

The J gene is TRBJ2-5, the V gene TRBV2; no firm D call. Trimming removed 2 bases from V and 2 bases from J, with 12 bases in between. CDR3 length equals 15 residues. Per germline, CDR1 SNHLY and CDR2 FYNNEI. CDR3 coding DNA: TGTGCCAGCAGTGAACACGGTCCGAAGCAAGAGACCCAGTACTTC. Translating gives CASSEHGPKQETQYF. Using reference TRBV2 and TRBJ2-5 for the parts outside the CDR3, the full variable domain is EPEVTQTPSHQVTQMGQEVILRCVPISNHLYFYWYRQILGQKVEFLVSFYNNEISEKSEIFDDQFSVERPDGSNFTLKIRSTKLEDSAMYFCASSEHGPKQETQYFGPGTRLLVL.

The chain is built from TRBV19 and TRBJ2-1; TRBD2 matches at 10 bases. The CDR3 has 15 amino acids. V lost 6 bases to trimming and J lost 4 bases; unmatched junction nucleotides: 6. From germline, CDR1 is LNHDA and CDR2 SQIVND (reference sequence). CDR3 nucleotide sequence: TGTGCCAGTAGCCCTGCTAGCGGGAGTTACAATGAGCAGTTCTTC. It translates to CASSPASGSYNEQFF.